The T cell receptor (beta chain) described here comes from a study of CD8+ T cells in alopecia areata. CDR3 length: 15 amino acids. The V end was cut by 4 bases, the J end by 1 base, with 13 bases between. Germline CDR1 MGHRA, CDR2 YSYEKL. Sequencing templates came from extracted RNA that was reverse transcribed into cDNA. The repertoire was sequenced with immunoSEQ multiplex PCR; TCRdb's copy has only in-frame clones and lacks some. The sample lists 160,000 or so clones; about 72% were seen once. This specimen consisted of CD8+ T cells sorted from blood, obtained at week 0. The sequence was collected from a human donor with alopecia areata. V usage is TRBV4-1 and J usage is TRBJ2-5, with a tentative D call TRBD1 (5 bases). The CDR3 spells CASSLVARVQETQYF. CDR3 DNA sequence: TGCGCCAGCAGCCTGGTAGCCAGGGTCCAAGAGACCCAGTACTTC.